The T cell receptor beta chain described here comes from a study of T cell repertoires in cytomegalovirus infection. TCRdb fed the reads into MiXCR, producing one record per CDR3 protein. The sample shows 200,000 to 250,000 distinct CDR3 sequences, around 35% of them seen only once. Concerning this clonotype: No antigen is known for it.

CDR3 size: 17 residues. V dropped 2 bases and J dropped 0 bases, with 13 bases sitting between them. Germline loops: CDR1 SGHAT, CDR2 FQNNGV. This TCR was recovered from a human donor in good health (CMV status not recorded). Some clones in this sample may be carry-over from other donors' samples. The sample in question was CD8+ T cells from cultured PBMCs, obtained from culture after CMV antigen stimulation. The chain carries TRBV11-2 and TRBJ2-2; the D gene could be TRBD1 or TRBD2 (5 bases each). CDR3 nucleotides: TGTGCCAGCAGCTTATTCACGGGGACGCCGAACACCGGGGAGCTGTTTTTT. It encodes CASSLFTGTPNTGELFF. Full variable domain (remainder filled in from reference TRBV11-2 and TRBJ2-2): EAGVAQSPRYKIIEKRQSVAFWCNPISGHATLYWYQQILGQGPKLLIQFQNNGVVDDSQLPKDRFSAERLKGVDSTLKIQPAKLEDSAVYLCASSLFTGTPNTGELFFGEGSRLTVL.